A selection of T cell receptor beta chains follows, all from one sample in a study of vaccination and CD4 T cells after COVID-19. In TCRdb, the PCR reads were re-called with MiXCR into one record per CDR3 protein. The data contain 15,000 to 20,000 distinct CDR3 sequences, 40% to 55% of them singletons. These receptors have no known antigen. The sample comprised CD4+ T cells from blood, cultured in vitro. These receptors all come from a human donor who had recovered from COVID-19. Both conserved end residues are part of each CDR3. Each record gives: V gene, J gene, D gene, clone size, CDR3 protein, CDR3 DNA. The D gene is left open where the match is weak. For some rows the clone size is stated as once, few or many, or as a class when expanded; others skip it.

TRBV12-3/TRBV12-4	TRBJ1-1	-	once	CASSFSPLHGAFF	TGTGCCAGCAGTTTCTCCCCACTTCACGGAGCTTTCTTT
TRBV15	TRBJ1-6	-	-	CATRRGNVYSPLHF	TGTGCCACCCGGAGGGGAAACGTATATTCACCCCTCCACTTT
TRBV15	TRBJ1-2	-	few	CATSRAGTSYGYTF	TGTGCCACCAGCAGAGCCGGGACCTCCTATGGCTACACCTTC
TRBV6-1	TRBJ2-7	TRBD2	-	CASRGAGGPYEQYF	TGTGCCAGCCGTGGGGCGGGAGGGCCCTACGAGCAGTACTTC
TRBV6-2/TRBV6-3	TRBJ2-7	-	-	CASSRSGLEVSYEQYF	TGTGCCAGCAGCCGATCGGGATTGGAGGTCTCCTACGAGCAGTACTTC
TRBV6-1	TRBJ1-2	-	-	CASSVQQTNGYTF	TGTGCCAGCAGTGTTCAACAGACCAATGGCTACACCTTC
TRBV7-2	TRBJ2-7	TRBD1	few	CASSLGQGYYEQYF	TGTGCCAGCAGTCTGGGACAGGGATACTACGAGCAGTACTTC
TRBV20-1	TRBJ1-5	-	-	CSARVGVDNQPQHF	TGCAGTGCTAGAGTGGGTGTGGACAATCAGCCCCAGCATTTT
TRBV7-2	TRBJ1-6	-	-	CASSLQQNSPLHF	TGTGCCAGCAGCTTACAACAGAATTCACCCCTCCACTTT
TRBV30	TRBJ1-5	TRBD1	once	CAWERQGGSHQPQHF	TGTGCCTGGGAACGACAGGGGGGGAGTCATCAGCCCCAGCATTTT
TRBV7-8	TRBJ2-2	-	-	CASSLVMGNTGKLFF	TGTGCCAGCAGTTTAGTAATGGGGAACACCGGGAAGCTGTTTTTT
TRBV20-1	TRBJ1-5	-	few	CSARRDSNQPQHF	TGCAGTGCTAGACGGGATAGCAATCAGCCCCAGCATTTT
TRBV6-1	TRBJ1-1	-	-	CASNRLLNTEAFF	TGTGCCAGCAACAGACTTCTAAACACTGAAGCTTTCTTT